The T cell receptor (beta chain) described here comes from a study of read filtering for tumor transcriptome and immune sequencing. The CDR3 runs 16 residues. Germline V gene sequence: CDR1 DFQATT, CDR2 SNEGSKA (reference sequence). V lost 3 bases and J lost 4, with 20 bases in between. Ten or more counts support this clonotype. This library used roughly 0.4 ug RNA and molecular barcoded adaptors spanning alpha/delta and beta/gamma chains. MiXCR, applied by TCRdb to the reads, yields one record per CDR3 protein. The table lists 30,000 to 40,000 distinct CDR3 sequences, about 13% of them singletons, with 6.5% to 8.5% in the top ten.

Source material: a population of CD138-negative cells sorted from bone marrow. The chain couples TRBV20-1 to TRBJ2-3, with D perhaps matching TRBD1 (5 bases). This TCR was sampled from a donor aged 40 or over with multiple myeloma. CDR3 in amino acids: CSASAAKKGLADTQYF. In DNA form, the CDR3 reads TGCAGTGCTAGCGCGGCCAAGAAGGGGCTAGCAGATACGCAGTATTTT.